The text below deals with one T cell receptor (beta chain). Its antigen is still unknown. This sample is part of a study of cytomegalovirus exposure and HLA in healthy donors. Study conclusions and caveats: Later, an analysis found that common viral pathogens appeared to be linked with several of the most significant clusters.

The CDR3 runs to 13 residues. The V and J ends lost 6 bases and 7 bases respectively, with 12 bases between them. CDR1 and CDR2 (germline): SNHLY, FYNNEI. The PCR had 60 Vbeta and 13 Jbeta primers. Method: immunoSEQ multiplex PCR; TCRdb's copy keeps in-frame clones and lacks some. The sample yields roughly 99,000 clones, about 74% seen once. Sequencing input: PBMCs. This TCR came from a woman between 35 and 50 years old in good health and CMV-seropositive. The chain links TRBV2 to TRBJ1-4; no clear D gene. CDR3 residues: CASSVDRGEKLFF. The CDR3 region has the DNA TGTGCCAGCAGCGTGGACCGGGGTGAAAAACTGTTTTTT.